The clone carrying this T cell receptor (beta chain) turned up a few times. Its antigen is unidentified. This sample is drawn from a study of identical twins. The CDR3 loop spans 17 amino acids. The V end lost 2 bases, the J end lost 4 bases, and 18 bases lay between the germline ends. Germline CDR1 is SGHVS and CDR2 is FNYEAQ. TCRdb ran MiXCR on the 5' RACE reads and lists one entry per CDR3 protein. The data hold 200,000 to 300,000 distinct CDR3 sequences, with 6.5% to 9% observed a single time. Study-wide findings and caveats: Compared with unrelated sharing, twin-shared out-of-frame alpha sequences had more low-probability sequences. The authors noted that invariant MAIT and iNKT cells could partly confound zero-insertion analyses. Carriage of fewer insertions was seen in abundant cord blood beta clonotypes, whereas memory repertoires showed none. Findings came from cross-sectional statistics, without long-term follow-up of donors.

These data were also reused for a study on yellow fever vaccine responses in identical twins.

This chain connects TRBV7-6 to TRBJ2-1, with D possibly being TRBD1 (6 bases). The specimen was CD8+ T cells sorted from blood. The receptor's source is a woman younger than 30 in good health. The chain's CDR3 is CASSLKQQGSRYNEQFF. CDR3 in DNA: TGTGCCAGCAGCTTAAAACAACAGGGATCGCGGTACAATGAGCAGTTCTTC.